This T cell receptor beta chain was captured by sequencing in a study of blood T cell repertoires in COVID-19. Study context: PBMCs, B-cell-depleted T cells, or T cells provided the cDNA or gDNA that made up the material.

TCRdb's copy holds only in-frame clones and misses some; the assay was immunoSEQ multiplex PCR. The sample lists about 73,000 clones, 83% occurring once. This clone showed up just a few times. CDR1 MNHEY and CDR2 SVGEGT come from the germline V gene. The CDR3 totals 15 residues. The V segment lost 2 bases and the J segment 8 bases; nucleotides outside the gene matches: 6. The rearrangement uses TRBV6-2 or TRBV6-3 and TRBJ2-1; TRBD1 aligns across 10 bases. The source of this sequence is a man between 45 and 60 years old with active COVID-19. The specimen sequenced was peripheral blood. The CDR3 nucleotides read TGTGCCAGCAGTTACGGGACAGGGGAGACCGATGAGCAGTTCTTC. Its translation is CASSYGTGETDEQFF.